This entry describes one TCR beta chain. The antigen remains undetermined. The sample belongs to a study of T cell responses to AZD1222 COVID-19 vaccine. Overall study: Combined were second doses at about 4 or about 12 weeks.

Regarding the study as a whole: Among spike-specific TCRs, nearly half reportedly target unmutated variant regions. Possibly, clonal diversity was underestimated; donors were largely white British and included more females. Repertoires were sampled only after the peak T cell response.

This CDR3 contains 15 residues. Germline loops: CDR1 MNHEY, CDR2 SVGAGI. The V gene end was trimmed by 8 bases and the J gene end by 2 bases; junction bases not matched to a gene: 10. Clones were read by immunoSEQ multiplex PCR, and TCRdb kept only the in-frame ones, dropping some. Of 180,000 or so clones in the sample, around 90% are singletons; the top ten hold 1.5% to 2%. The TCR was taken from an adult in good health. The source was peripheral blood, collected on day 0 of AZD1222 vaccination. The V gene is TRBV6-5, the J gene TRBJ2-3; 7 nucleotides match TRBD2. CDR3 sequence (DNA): TGTGCCAGCGAGCGGGGCGGGAGAGACACAGATACGCAGTATTTT. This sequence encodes CASERGGRDTDTQYF.